The T cell receptor (beta chain) described here comes from a study of blood T cell repertoires in COVID-19. Study-level information: There were acute and convalescent COVID-19 samples, and they came from the United States, Italy and Spain. PBMCs, B-cell-depleted T cells, or T cells were the source of the cDNA or gDNA that made up the material.

Original processing notes: Amplification of reference gene primers was used by the study to estimate nucleated cell counts. Profiling relied on immunoSEQ multiplex PCR, and the TCRdb table lists in-frame clones only, not all of them. V and J calls plus clone size are reproduced from that table; the DNA served to infer D and trimming. The sample contains some 160,000 clones, around 87% of which appear only once. Seattle cases were enrolled at active infection and followed longitudinally. There are 12 residues in the CDR3. J was trimmed by 4 bases and V by 10 bases; bases with no gene match: 5. The sample was peripheral blood. The rearrangement uses TRBV12-3 or TRBV12-4 and TRBJ2-3; 7 bases match TRBD2. This TCR was recovered from a woman in her 70s with COVID-19, enrolled during active disease. The CDR3 spells CATRLAADTQYF. The CDR3 DNA follows: TGTGCCACCCGACTAGCCGCAGATACGCAGTATTTT.